These 6 T cell receptor beta chains were sequenced from one sample in a study of monozygotic twins with inflammatory bowel disease. TCRdb reanalyzed the 5' RACE reads, giving one entry per CDR3 protein sequence and no DNA. Its listing shows more than 75,000 distinct CDR3 sequences. The specimen was blood. The receptors originated from a human donor with ulcerative colitis or Crohn's disease, or a healthy co-twin of an affected twin (not recorded which).

The V gene is TRBV6-1, the J gene TRBJ2-2. Germline values: CDR1 MNHNS, CDR2 SASEGT. This CDR3 spans 14 amino acids. This CDR3 is CASSIGEDTGELFF.

The chain joins TRBV27 to TRBJ1-5. Germline V gives CDR1 MNHEY, CDR2 SMNVEV (reference sequence). The CDR3 spans 15 residues. The CDR3 here is CASSLAGQGNQPQHF.

This sequence joins TRBV19 and TRBJ2-1; TCRdb proposes TRBD1, but this gene call is untestable without DNA. The length of the CDR3 is 15 residues. Germline-derived CDR1 and CDR2 are LNHDA and SQIVND (reference sequence). The CDR3 sequence: CASTTGTAPNNEQFF.

The V call is TRBV12-3 or TRBV12-4, the J call TRBJ1-2. The CDR3 runs to 12 residues. The CDR3 loop reads CASAIDTGGYTF.

This chain joins TRBV4-2 and TRBJ2-4; the D gene TCRdb calls, TRBD1, cannot be checked with no DNA. Germline CDR1 and CDR2: LGHNA and YNFKEQ. This CDR3 has 16 residues. CDR3 loop: CASSLELDRRTNIQYF.

The V gene is TRBV5-1, the J gene TRBJ1-1; the D call of TRBD1 rests on TCRdb alone, since no DNA is present to check it. CDR1 SGHRS and CDR2 YFSETQ come from the germline V gene. The CDR3 has 16 residues. The CDR3 reads CASSLGTTNMNTEAFF.